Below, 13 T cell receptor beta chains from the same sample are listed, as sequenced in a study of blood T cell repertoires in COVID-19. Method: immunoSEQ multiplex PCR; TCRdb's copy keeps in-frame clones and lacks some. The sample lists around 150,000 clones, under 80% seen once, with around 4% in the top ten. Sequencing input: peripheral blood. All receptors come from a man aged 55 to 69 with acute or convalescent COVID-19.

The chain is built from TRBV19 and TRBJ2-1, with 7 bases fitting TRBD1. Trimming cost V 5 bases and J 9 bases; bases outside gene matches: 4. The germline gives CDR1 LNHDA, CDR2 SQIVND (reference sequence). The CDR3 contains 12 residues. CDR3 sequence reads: CASSQSGGEQFF. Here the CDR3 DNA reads TGTGCCAGTAGTCAATCAGGGGGTGAGCAGTTCTTC.

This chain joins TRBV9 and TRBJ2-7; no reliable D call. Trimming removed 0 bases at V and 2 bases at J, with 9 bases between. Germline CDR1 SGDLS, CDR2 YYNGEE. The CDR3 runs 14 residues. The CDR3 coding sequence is TGTGCCAGCAGCGTAGTGGCCAATCCCTACGAGCAGTACTTC. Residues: CASSVVANPYEQYF.

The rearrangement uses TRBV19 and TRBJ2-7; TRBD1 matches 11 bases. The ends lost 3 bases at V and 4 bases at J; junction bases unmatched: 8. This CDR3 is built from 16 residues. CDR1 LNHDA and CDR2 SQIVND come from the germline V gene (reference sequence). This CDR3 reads CASSMSWTGGTYEQYF. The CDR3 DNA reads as TGTGCCAGTAGTATGTCCTGGACAGGGGGCACATACGAGCAGTACTTC.

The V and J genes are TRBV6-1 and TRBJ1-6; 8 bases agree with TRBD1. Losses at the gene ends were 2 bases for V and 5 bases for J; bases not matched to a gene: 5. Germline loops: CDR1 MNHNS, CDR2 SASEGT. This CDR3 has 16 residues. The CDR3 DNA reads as TGTGCCAGCAGTGAACCCGGACAGGGCAATAATTCACCCCTCCACTTT. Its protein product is CASSEPGQGNNSPLHF.

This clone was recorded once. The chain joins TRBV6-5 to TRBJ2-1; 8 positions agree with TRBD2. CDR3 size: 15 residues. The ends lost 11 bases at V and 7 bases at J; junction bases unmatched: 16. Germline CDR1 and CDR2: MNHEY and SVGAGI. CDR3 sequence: CAALGGSGTTNEQFF. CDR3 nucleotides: TGTGCCGCCCTAGGGGGTAGCGGGACGACGAATGAGCAGTTCTTC.

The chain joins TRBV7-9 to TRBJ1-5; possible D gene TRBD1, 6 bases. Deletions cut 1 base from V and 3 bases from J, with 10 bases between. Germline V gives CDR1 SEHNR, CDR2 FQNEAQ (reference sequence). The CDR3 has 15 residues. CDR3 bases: TGTGCCAGCAGCTTAGATACAGGGTACAATCAGCCCCAGCATTTT. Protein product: CASSLDTGYNQPQHF.

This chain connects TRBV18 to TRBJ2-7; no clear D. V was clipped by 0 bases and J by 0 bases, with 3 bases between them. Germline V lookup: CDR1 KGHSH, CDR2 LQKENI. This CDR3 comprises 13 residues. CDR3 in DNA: TGTGCCAGCTCACCACCTATCTCCTACGAGCAGTACTTC. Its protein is CASSPPISYEQYF.

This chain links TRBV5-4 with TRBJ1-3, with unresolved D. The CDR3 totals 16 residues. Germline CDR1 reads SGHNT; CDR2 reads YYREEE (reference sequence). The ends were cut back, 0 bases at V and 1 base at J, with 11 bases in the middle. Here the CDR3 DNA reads TGTGCCAGCAGCTTGGGCGGGCAGGCTTCTGGAAACACCATATATTTT. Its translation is CASSLGGQASGNTIYF. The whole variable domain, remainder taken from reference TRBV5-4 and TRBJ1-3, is ETGVTQSPTHLIKTRGQQVTLRCSSQSGHNTVSWYQQALGQGPQFIFQYYREEENGRGNFPPRFSGLQFPNYSSELNVNALELDDSALYLCASSLGGQASGNTIYFGEGSWLTVV.

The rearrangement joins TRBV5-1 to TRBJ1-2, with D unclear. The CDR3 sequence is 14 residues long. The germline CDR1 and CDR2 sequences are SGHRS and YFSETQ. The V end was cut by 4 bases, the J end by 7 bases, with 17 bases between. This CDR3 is CASSATGGIGGYTF. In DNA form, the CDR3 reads TGCGCCAGCAGCGCCACGGGAGGGATTGGTGGCTACACCTTC.

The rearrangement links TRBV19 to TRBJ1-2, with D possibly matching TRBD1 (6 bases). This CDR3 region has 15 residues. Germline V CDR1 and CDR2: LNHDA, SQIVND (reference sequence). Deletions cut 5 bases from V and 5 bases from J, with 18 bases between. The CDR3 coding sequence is TGTGCCAGTAGTGCCACGCCGACAGGCGTTTATGGCTACACCTTC. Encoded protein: CASSATPTGVYGYTF.

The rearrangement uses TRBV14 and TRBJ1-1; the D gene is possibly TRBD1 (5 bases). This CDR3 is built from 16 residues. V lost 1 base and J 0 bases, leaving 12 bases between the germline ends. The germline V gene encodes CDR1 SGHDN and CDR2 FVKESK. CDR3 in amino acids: CASSQGSGWMNTEAFF. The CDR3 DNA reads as TGTGCCAGCAGCCAAGGATCAGGGTGGATGAACACTGAAGCTTTCTTT.

Here the CDR3 DNA reads TGTGCCAGCAGTCCGGGACAGGTCTATGGCTACACCTTC. Translation: CASSPGQVYGYTF. The chain joins TRBV28 to TRBJ1-2; 8 nucleotides line up with TRBD1. Germline V gene sequence: CDR1 MDHEN, CDR2 SYDVKM. The CDR3 has 13 residues. With 5 bases clipped from V and 4 bases from J, the junction kept 3 bases outside the gene matches.

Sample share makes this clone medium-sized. CDR3 DNA sequence: TGTGCCAGCAGTCCGACTAGCGGATCGGGCAATGAGCAGTTCTTC. Its translation: CASSPTSGSGNEQFF. The chain has TRBV6-4 and TRBJ2-1; 9 nucleotides agree with TRBD2. From germline, CDR1 is MRHNA and CDR2 SNTAGT. This CDR3 comprises 15 residues. V was pared by 5 bases and J by 6 bases, with 8 bases of the junction left unmatched.